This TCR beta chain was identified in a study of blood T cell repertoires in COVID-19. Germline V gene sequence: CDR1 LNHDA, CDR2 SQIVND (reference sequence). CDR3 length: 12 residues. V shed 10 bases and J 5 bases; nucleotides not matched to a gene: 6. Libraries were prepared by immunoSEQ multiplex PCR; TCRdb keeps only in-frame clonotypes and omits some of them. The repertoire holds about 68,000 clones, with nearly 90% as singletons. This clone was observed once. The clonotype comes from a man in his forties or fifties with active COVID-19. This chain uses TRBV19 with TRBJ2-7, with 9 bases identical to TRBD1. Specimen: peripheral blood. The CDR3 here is CATGQGIHEQYF. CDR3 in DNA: TGTGCCACGGGACAGGGAATCCACGAGCAGTACTTC. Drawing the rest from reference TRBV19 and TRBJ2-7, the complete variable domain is DGGITQSPKYLFRKEGQNVTLSCEQNLNHDAMYWYRQDPGQGLRLIYYSQIVNDFQKGDIAEGYSVSREKKESFPLTVTSAQKNPTAFYLCATGQGIHEQYFGPGTRLTVT.